This TCR beta chain emerged from a study of beta chain features in type 1 diabetes. Broader study findings: For cells with high TCR expression, cDNA sequencing could yield over-representation.

Reverse transcription of all isolated RNA meant that expressed TCRB transcripts were sequenced. The table came from immunoSEQ multiplex PCR; TCRdb's copy has only in-frame clones and leaves some out. Among 620,000 or so clones listed, roughly 16% were seen once. Averaging approximately 120 mL, one heparinised blood draw was given by each donor. Notes on this clone: Its antigen is as yet unknown.

V shed 6 bases and J shed 6 bases, with 10 bases lying between them. The CDR3 has 12 residues. CDR1 and CDR2 from the germline V gene are MNHNS and SASEGT. The TCR comes from a young man in good health. The chain joins TRBV6-1 to TRBJ2-3; no clear D gene. The source material was naive CD4+ T cells from blood. The CDR3 region is CASRDLADTQYF. CDR3 bases: TGTGCCAGCAGGGACCTTGCGGATACGCAGTATTTT.